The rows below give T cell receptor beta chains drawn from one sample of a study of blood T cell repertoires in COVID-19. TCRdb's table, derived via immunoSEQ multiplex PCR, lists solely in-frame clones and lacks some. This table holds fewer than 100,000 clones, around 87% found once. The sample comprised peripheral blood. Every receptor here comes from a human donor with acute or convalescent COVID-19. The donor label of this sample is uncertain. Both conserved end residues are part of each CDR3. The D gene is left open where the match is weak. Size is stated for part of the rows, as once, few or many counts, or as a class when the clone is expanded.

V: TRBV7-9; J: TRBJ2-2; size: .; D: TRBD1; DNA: TGTGCCAGCAGCTTCGGACAGGGGAACACCGGGGAGCTGTTTTTT; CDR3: CASSFGQGNTGELFF
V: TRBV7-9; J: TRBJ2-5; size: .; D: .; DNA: TGTGCCAGCAGCTTAGCATTAACGGGGTCGGAGACCCAGTACTTC; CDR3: CASSLALTGSETQYF
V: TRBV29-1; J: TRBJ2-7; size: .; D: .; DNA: TGCAGCGTTGGGGGGGACGGGCAGTACTTC; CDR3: CSVGGDGQYF
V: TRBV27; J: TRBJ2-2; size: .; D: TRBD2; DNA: TGTGCCAGCAGATCCCTCTCCGGCGCGGGGGGGCCCGGGGAGCTGTTTTTT; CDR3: CASRSLSGAGGPGELFF
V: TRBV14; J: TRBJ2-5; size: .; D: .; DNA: TGTGCCAGCAGCCAAGAGAAACTAGAACAAGAGACCCAGTACTTC; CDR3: CASSQEKLEQETQYF
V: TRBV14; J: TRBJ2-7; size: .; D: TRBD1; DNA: TGTGCCAGCAGCCAAAGGACAGGGGGCCGGGGCGAGCAGTACTTC; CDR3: CASSQRTGGRGEQYF
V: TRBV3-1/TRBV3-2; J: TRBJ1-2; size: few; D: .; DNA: TGTGCCAGCAGCCAAGATCCGGTCAGGGGTATTGGAAACTATGGCTACACCTTC; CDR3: CASSQDPVRGIGNYGYTF
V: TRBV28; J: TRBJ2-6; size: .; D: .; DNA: TGTGCCACCATAGACTGGGCCAACGTCCTGACTTTC; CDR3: CATIDWANVLTF
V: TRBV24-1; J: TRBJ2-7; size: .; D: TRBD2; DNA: TGTGCCACCAGTGACGGGGGGGAACGCTCCTACGAGCAGTACTTC; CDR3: CATSDGGERSYEQYF
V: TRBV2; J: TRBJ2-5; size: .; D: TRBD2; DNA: TGTGCCAGTTCCCTCGGGGGGGGCGAGACCCAGTACTTC; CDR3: CASSLGGGETQYF
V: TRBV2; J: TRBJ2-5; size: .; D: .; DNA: TGTGCCGGTAAGATAGGAGAGGAGACCCAGTACTTC; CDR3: CAGKIGEETQYF
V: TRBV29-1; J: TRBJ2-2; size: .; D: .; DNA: TGCAGCGTTGTAGCAAGTACTAGATCCGGGGAGCTGTTTTTT; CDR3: CSVVASTRSGELFF
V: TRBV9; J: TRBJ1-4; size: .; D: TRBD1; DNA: TGTGCCAGCAGTCGGACAGGGGTCACTAATGAAAAACTGTTTTTT; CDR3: CASSRTGVTNEKLFF
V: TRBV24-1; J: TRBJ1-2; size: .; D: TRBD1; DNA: TGTGCCACCAGTGTATGGACAGGCGCAAACTATGGCTACACCTTC; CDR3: CATSVWTGANYGYTF
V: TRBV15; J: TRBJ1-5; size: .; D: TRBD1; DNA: TGTGCCACCAGCAGAGCAACCGGGACAGGGGTCTCCACGGCGCCCCAGCATTTT; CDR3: CATSRATGTGVSTAPQHF
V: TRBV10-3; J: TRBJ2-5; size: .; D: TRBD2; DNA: TGTGCCATCAGTGACCCCCTTAGCGGGAACCAAGAGACCCAGTACTTC; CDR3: CAISDPLSGNQETQYF